This entry is about one T cell receptor beta chain. This specimen comes from a study of shared clonotypes between healthy human individuals. Clones were read by immunoSEQ multiplex PCR, and TCRdb kept only the in-frame ones, dropping some. The repertoire includes over 2 million clones, 90% to 95% of them detected once, and 0.1% to 0.15% sits in the top ten. The length of the CDR3 is 13 residues. Between the trimmed V and J ends, which lost 2 bases and 6 bases, there was a span of 11 bases. Germline-derived CDR1 and CDR2 are SGHTA and FQGNSA. Material for sequencing was naive CD4+ T cells sorted from blood. Subset noted: CD45RA+ positively selected. The chain has TRBV7-2 and TRBJ2-7; TRBD2 might be the D (5 bases). This clonotype was obtained from a man younger than 30 in good health. This chain's CDR3 is CASSLFIGSEQYF. CDR3 DNA sequence: TGTGCCAGCAGCTTATTTATAGGGAGCGAGCAGTACTTC.